This T cell receptor (beta chain) is from a study of radiation and T cells in renal cell carcinoma. Regarding time point: blood 2 weeks post-SBRT. Treatment here: 15 Gy SBRT to primary tumor, nephrectomy 4 weeks later. Blood was sampled at baseline, 2 weeks and 4 weeks after SBRT. Some clones are missing from TCRdb's copy, which holds only in-frame ones; the method was immunoSEQ multiplex PCR. This table has 95,000 to 150,000 clones, about 81% appearing once. Germline V gene lookup returns CDR1 MGHRA and CDR2 YSYEKL. V gave up 2 bases and J gave up 0 bases, with 11 bases separating them. CDR3 length: 16 amino acids. Study-wide findings and caveats: Top tumor clonotypes rose in blood 2 weeks post-radiation, then contracted.

As for this clone: Its antigen is currently unknown.

Sequenced here: blood, sampled from a patient whose treatment included radiotherapy and nephrectomy. This TCR was sampled from a man aged 50 or older with renal cell carcinoma. This rearrangement joins TRBV4-1 to TRBJ1-3; D perhaps matches TRBD1 (5 bases). DNA of the CDR3: TGCGCCAGCAGCCAATCTCAGGGTGACTCTGGAAACACCATATATTTT. It specifies CASSQSQGDSGNTIYF.